The 21 T cell receptor beta chains presented below share a single source sample, sequenced in a study of response to subunit inactivated influenza vaccine. Using its own MiXCR run on the RT-PCR reads, TCRdb lists one record per CDR3 protein. In the table there are 630,000 or so distinct CDR3 sequences, 15% to 18% of which are singletons. The sample consisted of PBMCs from blood, taken roughly 13 days after vaccination. Receptor source: a man aged 50-60 years who received an inactivated influenza vaccine.

V gene TRBV11-2 combines with J gene TRBJ1-3; D gene uncertain. The CDR3 covers 15 residues. The germline CDR1 and CDR2 sequences are SGHAT and FQNNGV. V dropped 3 bases and J dropped 0 bases, with 9 bases sitting between them. As DNA, the CDR3 is TGTGCCAGCAGCTTGGGCATGAGCTCTGGAAACACCATATATTTT. It encodes CASSLGMSSGNTIYF.

This clonotype was seen a handful of times. The chain recombines TRBV6-5 with TRBJ2-1; no definite D call. This CDR3 comprises 12 residues. V dropped 8 bases and J dropped 9 bases, with 14 bases sitting between them. The germline gives CDR1 MNHEY, CDR2 SVGAGI. The CDR3 sequence: CASCSFAGEQFF. CDR3 nucleotide sequence: TGTGCCAGCTGTTCCTTCGCCGGTGAGCAGTTCTTC.

This clonotype was counted between two and nine times. CDR3 sequence: CASSLHRENEKLFF. CDR3 sequence (DNA): TGCGCCAGCAGCTTGCACAGAGAGAATGAAAAACTGTTTTTT. The chain carries TRBV5-1 and TRBJ1-4; no definite D call. CDR1 and CDR2 from the germline V gene are SGHRS and YFSETQ. This CDR3 has 14 amino acids. V lost 1 base and J lost 5, with 9 bases in between.

The rearrangement joins TRBV20-1 to TRBJ2-5; possible D gene TRBD2, 6 bases. CDR1 and CDR2 (germline): DFQATT, SNEGSKA (reference sequence). The germline V and J ends were trimmed by 1 base and 4 bases, with 13 bases remaining between them. The CDR3 is 14 amino acids. The CDR3: CSARAGGIGETQYF. CDR3 sequence (DNA): TGCAGTGCTAGAGCGGGCGGGATAGGAGAGACCCAGTACTTC.

CDR3 DNA sequence: TGTGCCAGCAGGGGTACAGAAGGAGGGTCCTACGAGCAGTACTTC. Translation gives CASRGTEGGSYEQYF. The chain has TRBV28 and TRBJ2-7; a possible D gene is TRBD2 (6 bases). The germline gives CDR1 MDHEN, CDR2 SYDVKM. The CDR3 totals 15 residues. V was cut by 6 bases and J by 1 base, with 16 bases left in between.

This clonotype occurred a few times. The V and J genes are TRBV5-6 and TRBJ2-3; perhaps D is TRBD1 or TRBD2 (6 bases each). V was cut by 4 bases and J by 6 bases, with 9 bases left in between. Per the germline V gene, CDR1 is SGHDT and CDR2 is YYEEEE. The CDR3 length is 12 residues. Written as DNA, the CDR3 is TGTGCCAGCAGCCGGGGGCCCGATACGCAGTATTTT. This sequence encodes CASSRGPDTQYF.

A word on this clonotype: A read error may explain this, as a much larger clone is one base away. The chain uses TRBV29-1 and TRBJ2-1, with TRBD2 as a possible D gene (5 bases). Per germline, CDR1 SQVTM and CDR2 ANQGSEA. This CDR3 contains 13 residues. V lost 8 bases to trimming and J lost 2 bases, with 13 bases between them. CDR3 DNA: TGCAGCTTTAGCGCGAACACCTACAATGAGCAGTTCTTC. Translating it yields CSFSANTYNEQFF.

This clonotype has just a few counts. V is TRBV6-5 and J is TRBJ2-7; D is possibly TRBD2 (5 bases). Germline V gene lookup returns CDR1 MNHEY and CDR2 SVGAGI. This CDR3 contains 15 residues. Trimming cost V 2 bases and J 0 bases, with 11 bases left between them. The CDR3 sequence is CASSYLGVSSYEQYF. As DNA, the CDR3 is TGTGCCAGCAGTTACCTCGGGGTTAGCTCCTACGAGCAGTACTTC.

The gene calls are TRBV7-6 and TRBJ2-7; 11 nucleotides line up with TRBD2. The CDR3 is made up of 15 amino acids. The V segment lost 4 bases and the J segment 3 bases; nucleotides outside the gene matches: 5. Germline CDR1 reads SGHVS; CDR2 reads FNYEAQ. CDR3 sequence: CASSSRLAGFYEQYF. CDR3 nucleotides: TGTGCCAGCAGCTCTCGACTAGCGGGATTCTACGAGCAGTACTTC.

This clonotype was seen more than once but under ten times. V usage is TRBV10-3 and J usage is TRBJ2-4; 14 nucleotides line up with TRBD2. The CDR3 is made up of 18 amino acids. J gave up 1 base and V 3 bases, and 5 bases lay outside the gene matches. Germline V gene lookup returns CDR1 ENHRY and CDR2 SYGVKD. CDR3 in DNA: TGTGCCATCAGTGACGGGACTAGCGGGGGATCGGCCAAAAACATTCAGTACTTC. It specifies CAISDGTSGGSAKNIQYF.

This clonotype showed up just a few times. The rearrangement uses TRBV3-1 and TRBJ2-7; possibly TRBD1 for D (5 bases). From germline, CDR1 is LGHDT and CDR2 YNNKEL (reference sequence). V lost 2 bases to trimming and J lost 5 bases, with 13 bases between them. This CDR3 region has 14 residues. In DNA, the CDR3 is TGTGCCAGCAGCCAAAGGAATCAGGGCCACGAGCAGTACTTC. Translation: CASSQRNQGHEQYF.

The J gene is TRBJ2-3, the V gene TRBV11-2, with a possible D match to TRBD1 (7 bases). The V end lost 5 bases, the J end lost 4 bases, and 25 bases lay between the germline ends. Per germline, CDR1 SGHAT and CDR2 FQNNGV. The CDR3 loop spans 18 amino acids. The CDR3 reads CASSPQGRLIIRPDTQYF. The CDR3 nucleotides are TGTGCCAGCAGCCCACAGGGGAGGTTAATCATCCGTCCAGATACGCAGTATTTT. Based on the CDR3 plus reference TRBV11-2 and TRBJ2-3, the full variable domain is EAGVAQSPRYKIIEKRQSVAFWCNPISGHATLYWYQQILGQGPKLLIQFQNNGVVDDSQLPKDRFSAERLKGVDSTLKIQPAKLEDSAVYLCASSPQGRLIIRPDTQYFGPGTRLTVL.

This clonotype appeared a few times. This chain links TRBV29-1 with TRBJ2-2; 11 nucleotides align to TRBD2. The CDR3 has 12 amino acids. Germline lookup yields CDR1 SQVTM and CDR2 ANQGSEA. V was clipped by 6 bases and J by 10 bases; unmatched bases: 4. The CDR3, as DNA: TGCAGCGTGACTAGCGGGAATACGGAGCTGTTTTTT. Translation gives CSVTSGNTELFF.

There are a few counts of this clonotype. The chain recombines TRBV19 with TRBJ2-7; possibly TRBD2 for D (5 bases). There are 14 residues in the CDR3. Looked up from germline, CDR1 is LNHDA and CDR2 is SQIVND (reference sequence). The V gene lost 5 bases and the J gene lost 3 bases, with 14 bases spanning the gap. CDR3: CASSPLLASYEQYF. The CDR3 coding sequence is TGTGCCAGTAGTCCCCTGCTAGCCAGCTACGAGCAGTACTTC.

This clonotype was counted between two and nine times. The chain recombines TRBV12-3 or TRBV12-4 with TRBJ2-3; D gene ambiguous. The CDR3 is 13 amino acids. V lost 4 bases to trimming and J lost 6 bases, with 11 bases between them. The CDR3 DNA reads as TGTGCCAGCAGTTCCCAAAGGTTGGATACGCAGTATTTT. Translation gives CASSSQRLDTQYF.

Written as DNA, the CDR3 is TGTGCCAGCAGGCCGTCAACAGGGATGGCGGAGACCCAGTACTTC. Translation gives CASRPSTGMAETQYF. The chain carries TRBV5-5 and TRBJ2-5; D may be TRBD1 (6 bases). Trimming cost V 5 bases and J 5 bases, with 19 bases left between them. CDR3 length: 15 residues. Germline CDR1 is SGHKS and CDR2 is YYEKEE (reference sequence).

At least ten counts were recorded for this clonotype. The rearrangement joins TRBV11-1 to TRBJ2-2; D might be TRBD1 or TRBD2, each matching 5 bases. Trimming stripped 1 base from V and 4 bases from J, with 22 bases between. Per germline, CDR1 SGHAT and CDR2 FQDESV (reference sequence). The CDR3 spans 19 residues. CDR3 loop: CASSLEGQVLGLRTGELFF. CDR3 DNA: TGTGCCAGCAGCTTAGAGGGGCAGGTCCTAGGACTTCGCACCGGGGAGCTGTTTTTT. The full variable domain, rest sourced from reference TRBV11-1 and TRBJ2-2, is EAEVAQSPRYKITEKSQAVAFWCDPISGHATLYWYRQILGQGPELLVQFQDESVVDDSQLPKDRFSAERLKGVDSTLKIQPAELGDSAMYLCASSLEGQVLGLRTGELFFGEGSRLTVL.

This clonotype was seen only a few times. The chain links TRBV2 to TRBJ1-5; D remains ambiguous. Trimming removed 7 bases at V and 0 bases at J, with 13 bases between. Germline V gene sequence: CDR1 SNHLY, CDR2 FYNNEI. The CDR3 runs to 15 residues. CDR3 sequence (DNA): TGTGCCAGCAAGGCTATAGACGTTAGCAATCAGCCCCAGCATTTT. Translating it yields CASKAIDVSNQPQHF.

The V and J genes are TRBV7-2 and TRBJ2-3; 7 bases are shared with TRBD1. This CDR3 has 15 amino acids. Trimming at V came to 0 bases and at J to 3 bases, leaving 3 bases not matched to a gene. Germline V lookup: CDR1 SGHTA, CDR2 FQGNSA. This CDR3 reads CASSLATGLTDTQYF. The DNA for the CDR3 is TGTGCCAGCAGCTTAGCGACAGGGCTGACAGATACGCAGTATTTT.

In its sample, this clonotype was seen a few times. The rearrangement links TRBV20-1 to TRBJ1-2; D is perhaps TRBD1 (5 bases). The germline gives CDR1 DFQATT, CDR2 SNEGSKA (reference sequence). Trimming removed 6 bases from V and 1 base from J, with 21 bases in between. The CDR3 contains 16 residues. CDR3 residues: CSARGVRGHINYGYTF. The CDR3 DNA sequence: TGCAGTGCCCGTGGTGTGAGGGGCCATATTAACTATGGCTACACCTTC.

This clonotype has a handful of counts. The CDR3 sequence is CATQITGTGAFF. CDR3 sequence (DNA): TGTGCCACCCAGATTACCGGGACAGGAGCTTTCTTT. The V gene is TRBV6-5, the J gene TRBJ1-1; TRBD1 agrees at 8 bases. This CDR3 comprises 12 residues. Per the germline V gene, CDR1 is MNHEY and CDR2 is SVGAGI. J gave up 10 bases and V 10 bases, and 11 bases lay outside the gene matches.